This TCR beta chain was identified during a study of monozygotic twins with cystic fibrosis. The study's findings and limits: Low clonality (median roughly 0.009) suggested a mostly naive repertoire. Age, concordance and disease severity did not associate with shared CDR3 numbers. Monozygotic CF twins shared more identical nucleotide clonotypes than unrelated patients. V usage most resembled the co-twin in 13 of 16 pairs.

The method was immunoSEQ multiplex PCR; TCRdb's version includes in-frame clones alone and lacks a portion of them. The sample includes approximately 14,000 clones, 95% to 99% seen only once; the top ten take approximately 0.41%. Germline V lookup: CDR1 SNHLY, CDR2 FYNNEI. Between the trimmed V and J ends, which lost 8 bases and 3 bases, there was a span of 13 bases. The CDR3 totals 13 residues. With respect to this clone: As yet, its antigen is unknown.

The clonotype comes from a girl aged 2 to 9 with cystic fibrosis. The rearrangement links TRBV2 to TRBJ1-1; D possibly corresponds to TRBD1 (6 bases). Sequencing used blood. The CDR3 loop is CASGGGRDTEAFF. DNA for the CDR3: TGTGCCAGCGGGGGGGGCAGAGACACTGAAGCTTTCTTT.